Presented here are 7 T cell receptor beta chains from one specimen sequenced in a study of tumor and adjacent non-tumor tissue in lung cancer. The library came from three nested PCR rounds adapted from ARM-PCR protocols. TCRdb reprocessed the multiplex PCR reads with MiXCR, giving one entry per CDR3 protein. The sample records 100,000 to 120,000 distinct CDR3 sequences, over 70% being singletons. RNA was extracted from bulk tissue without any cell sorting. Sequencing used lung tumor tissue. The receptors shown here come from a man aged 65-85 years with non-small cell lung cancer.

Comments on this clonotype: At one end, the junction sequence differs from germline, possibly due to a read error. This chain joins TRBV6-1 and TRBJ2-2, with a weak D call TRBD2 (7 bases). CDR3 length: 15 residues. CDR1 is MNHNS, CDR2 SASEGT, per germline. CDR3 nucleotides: TGTGTCAGCAGCTTAGGGGGGGCGTACACAGGGGAGCTGTTTTTT. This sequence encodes CVSSLGGAYTGELFF.

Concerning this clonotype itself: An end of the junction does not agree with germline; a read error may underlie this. This CDR3 is CARSQALSDRVTDTQYF. The CDR3 DNA reads TGTGCCAGGAGCCAAGCCCTCTCGGACCGAGTCACAGATACGCAGTATTTT. The rearrangement links TRBV4-2 to TRBJ2-3; no reliable D call. CDR1 is LGHNA, CDR2 YNFKEQ, per germline. This CDR3 spans 17 amino acids.

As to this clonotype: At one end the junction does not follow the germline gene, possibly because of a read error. CDR3 protein: CASSMTIVTEAFF. The CDR3 nucleotides are TGTGCTAGCAGTATGACAATCGTCACTGAAGCTTTCTTT. The J gene is TRBJ1-1, the V gene TRBV12-3 or TRBV12-4; D gene uncertain. This CDR3 is built from 13 residues.

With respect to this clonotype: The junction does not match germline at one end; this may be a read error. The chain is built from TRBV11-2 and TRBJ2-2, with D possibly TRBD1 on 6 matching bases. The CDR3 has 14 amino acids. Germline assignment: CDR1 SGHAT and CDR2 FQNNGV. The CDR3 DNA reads TGTGCCAGTAGCTTGGACAGTCAGTCCGGGGAGCTGCTTTTT. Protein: CASSLDSQSGELLF. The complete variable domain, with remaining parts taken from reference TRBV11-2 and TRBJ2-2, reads EAGVAQSPRYKIIEKRQSVAFWCNPISGHATLYWYQQILGQGPKLLIQFQNNGVVDDSQLPKDRFSAERLKGVDSTLKIQPAKLEDSAVYLCASSLDSQSGELLFGEGSRLTVL.

CDR3 sequence: CSARESGREARELFF. The CDR3 DNA is TGCAGTGCTAGAGAATCAGGCAGGGAGGCCCGGGAGCTGTTTTTT. The V call is TRBV20-1, the J call TRBJ2-2; D possibly corresponds to TRBD2 (6 bases). Germline CDR1 and CDR2: DFQATT and SNEGSKA (reference sequence). This CDR3 has 15 residues. Trimming shortened V by 0 bases and J by 9 bases, and 17 bases separated the two germline ends.

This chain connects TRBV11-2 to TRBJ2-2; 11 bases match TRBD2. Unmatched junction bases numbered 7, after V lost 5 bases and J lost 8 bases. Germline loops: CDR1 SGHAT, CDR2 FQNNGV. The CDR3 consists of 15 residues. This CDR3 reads CASSPLAGGAGELFF. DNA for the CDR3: TGTGCCAGCAGCCCCCTAGCGGGGGGAGCTGGGGAGCTGTTTTTT.

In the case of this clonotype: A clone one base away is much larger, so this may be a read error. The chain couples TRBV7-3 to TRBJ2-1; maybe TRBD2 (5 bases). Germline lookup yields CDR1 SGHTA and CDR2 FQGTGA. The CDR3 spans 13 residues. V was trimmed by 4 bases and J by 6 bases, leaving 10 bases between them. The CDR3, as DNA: TGTGCCAGCAGCTATGGGCGGGCCAATGAGCAGTTCTTC. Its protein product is CASSYGRANEQFF.